Below are 9 T cell receptor beta chains sequenced from a single sample in a study of shared T cell receptors in the human thymus. Profiled with immunoSEQ multiplex PCR; TCRdb holds only in-frame clones, not every one. The table lists about 610,000 clones, roughly 90% of them singletons. The same specimen was also included in a second study, on human thymus T cells.

The sequencing sample was made of thymocytes. The receptors originated from a boy younger than two with a congenital heart defect.

V gene TRBV15 combines with J gene TRBJ2-3, with 11 bases lining up with TRBD2. CDR1 is LNHNV and CDR2 is YYDKDF in the germline V gene (reference sequence). The CDR3 has 17 amino acids. V gave up 3 bases and J gave up 1 base; unmatched junction bases: 6. CDR3 loop: CATSRTSGDGGTDTQYF. DNA for the CDR3: TGTGCCACCAGCAGGACTAGCGGGGATGGGGGCACAGATACGCAGTATTTT.

This clone was observed a few times. The rearrangement links TRBV19 to TRBJ1-3; D unresolved. The CDR3 extends over 15 amino acids. Trimming shortened V by 4 bases and J by 0 bases, and 10 bases separated the two germline ends. Germline V gene data show CDR1 as LNHDA and CDR2 as SQIVND (reference sequence). The CDR3 reads CASSKYLSSGNTIYF. The CDR3 bases are TGTGCCAGTAGTAAATACCTTAGCTCTGGAAACACCATATATTTT.

The rearrangement joins TRBV29-1 to TRBJ1-2, with TRBD1 matching 7 bases. Germline assignment: CDR1 SQVTM and CDR2 ANQGSEA. The CDR3 covers 13 residues. V was clipped by 8 bases and J by 6 bases; unmatched bases: 12. The CDR3 DNA sequence: TGCAGCATTGTCCGGGACAGAGAGGATGGCTACACCTTC. Encoded protein: CSIVRDREDGYTF.

The rearrangement joins TRBV4-1 to TRBJ2-1, with TRBD2 identical over 9 bases. With V trimmed by 0 bases and J by 10 bases, 7 bases remained unmatched. Looked up from germline, CDR1 is MGHRA and CDR2 is YSYEKL. This CDR3 contains 15 residues. In DNA, the CDR3 is TGCGCCAGCAGCCAAGAGTTAGCGGGAGTCGAAGAGCAGTTCTTC. This codes for CASSQELAGVEEQFF.

This rearrangement joins TRBV4-1 to TRBJ1-3, with TRBD1 matching over 7 bases. The CDR3 length is 17 residues. Germline-derived CDR1 and CDR2 are MGHRA and YSYEKL. Trimming took 1 base from V and 4 from J; bases not matched to a gene: 10. This CDR3 reads CASSQVWRGPGGNTIYF. In DNA, the CDR3 is TGCGCCAGCAGCCAAGTTTGGAGGGGGCCGGGCGGAAACACCATATATTTT.

This clone has just one count. J is TRBJ2-7 and V is TRBV9, with 9 bases lining up with TRBD2. Trimming at V came to 0 bases and at J to 8 bases, leaving 9 bases not matched to a gene. Germline values: CDR1 SGDLS, CDR2 YYNGEE. The CDR3 is 15 amino acids. The chain's CDR3 is CASSVVAGGRLKQYF. The CDR3 DNA is TGTGCCAGCAGCGTAGTCGCGGGAGGGCGATTAAAGCAGTACTTC.

The CDR3 DNA reads as TGCGCCAGCAGTTTTGGAGCGGGAGAGCCCTACGAGCAGTACTTC. Translating gives CASSFGAGEPYEQYF. The gene calls are TRBV10-1 and TRBJ2-7; 8 nucleotides align to TRBD2. The CDR3 loop spans 15 amino acids. Germline V gives CDR1 WNHNN, CDR2 SYGVQD (reference sequence). Germline trimming cut 5 bases from V and 2 bases from J; bases unmatched to any gene: 8.

The rearrangement joins TRBV27 to TRBJ2-7; a possible D gene is TRBD2 (6 bases). This CDR3 spans 14 amino acids. The ends were cut back, 8 bases at V and 7 bases at J, with 21 bases in the middle. Germline V CDR1 and CDR2: MNHEY, SMNVEV (reference sequence). In nucleotides, the CDR3 is TGTGCCAGCGCCCTGGCGGGAACTCCGGGTGAGCAGTACTTC. Encoded protein: CASALAGTPGEQYF.

The rearrangement uses TRBV5-1 and TRBJ2-7, with D uncertain. V was pared by 0 bases and J by 4 bases, with 11 bases between. Looked up from germline, CDR1 is SGHRS and CDR2 is YFSETQ. The CDR3 has 14 residues. This chain's CDR3 is CASSLVAHDYEQYF. CDR3 nucleotide sequence: TGCGCCAGCAGCTTGGTGGCACATGATTACGAGCAGTACTTC.